Below, one T cell receptor beta chain is given with its context. The antigen is unknown. This sample was included in a study of blood T cells in healthy people across ages. Study-level findings and limits: Greater diversity and more naive CD4+ cells were seen in long-lived donors than in aged donors.

Primed by a sample-barcoded 5' primer and a J-beta primer mix, a second PCR proceeded for roughly 7 to 11 cycles. Through a template-switch adaptor with 12 random nucleotides, each cDNA molecule received a tag. TCRdb reprocessed the 5' RACE reads with MiXCR, giving one entry per CDR3 protein. The table lists some 900,000 distinct CDR3 sequences, 25% to 35% of them singletons, with around 16% in the top ten. The length of the CDR3 is 14 residues. V shed 5 bases and J shed 0 bases, with 7 bases lying between them. The V gene's germline CDR1 is SNHLY and CDR2 FYNNEI. This clonotype was sampled from a woman older than 75 in good health. The chain couples TRBV2 to TRBJ1-4; D is possibly TRBD1 (5 bases). The sample was blood. The CDR3 nucleotides are TGTGCCAGCAGTACCAGGGCAACTAATGAAAAACTGTTTTTT. This codes for CASSTRATNEKLFF.